The source of this T cell receptor beta chain is a study of OX40 agonist ivuxolimab in advanced cancers. Study-level background: Patients' therapy was ivuxolimab, an antibody that acts as an agonist of OX40 (CD134). Patients were roughly 87% male with ages roughly 20 to 90, mean 60. Study-wide points: Among the nonresponders, some also had low normalized T-cell clonal expansion.

Note on this clone: Its antigen is currently unknown.

The V end was cut by 5 bases, the J end by 5 bases, with 3 bases between. Germline V lookup: CDR1 MNHEY, CDR2 SMNVEV (reference sequence). The CDR3 is 11 amino acids. Profiling relied on immunoSEQ multiplex PCR, and the TCRdb table lists in-frame clones only, not all of them. The sample has roughly 70,000 clones, about 88% seen once. The TCR originated in an adult with an advanced solid tumor such as melanoma, head and neck, liver or kidney cancer. The sample consisted of CD4+ or CD8+ T cells sorted from blood, taken in a trial of the OX40 agonist ivuxolimab. The chain carries TRBV27 and TRBJ2-2; D is unresolved. DNA of the CDR3: TGTGCCAGCAGTAAAACCGGGGAGCTGTTTTTT. Translated, it gives CASSKTGELFF.